The clone carrying this TCR beta chain was picked up many times. Its target is unknown. Germline CDR1 is DFQATT and CDR2 is SNEGSKA (reference sequence). Trimming took 5 bases from V and 6 from J; bases not matched to a gene: 4. The CDR3 runs to 12 residues. Researchers amplified the TCR beta CDR3 regions from RNA transcripts. The HTBI set primed first-round TCR CDR3 RT-PCR. TCRdb analysed the multiplex PCR reads with MiXCR anew, one entry per CDR3 protein. The sample lists fewer than 550,000 distinct CDR3 sequences; roughly 14% were seen once. These data are taken from a study of T cells in Graves' hyperthyroidism and ophthalmopathy. Findings of the study overall: Blood samples included most of the expanded thyroid clonotypes exceeding 0.001.

Patients were excluded because of uncontrolled infection, other autoimmune disease, pregnancy or lactation. The chain has TRBV20-1 and TRBJ2-1; 7 bases are shared with TRBD1. Sequenced material: blood. The receptor comes from a woman under 30 with Graves' hyperthyroidism. The CDR3: CSARQGRNEQFF. CDR3 nucleotides: TGCAGTGCTCGACAGGGACGCAATGAGCAGTTCTTC.